The T cell receptor beta chain under discussion was sequenced for a study of shared clonotypes between healthy human individuals. Sequenced by immunoSEQ multiplex PCR; TCRdb stores in-frame clones only, minus some. The data contain around 940,000 clones, over 60% of them seen just once; the ten biggest clones take up 1.5%. Regarding this clone: Other DNA sequences in the same sample also yield this CDR3.

The sequenced material came from memory CD4+ T cells sorted from blood. The subset is: CD45RA-negative fraction. The receptor was isolated from a man between 18 and 29 years old in good health.

The CDR3 protein is CASSPRADNTEAFF. The CDR3 DNA reads TGTGCCAGCTCCCCAAGGGCGGACAACACTGAAGCTTTCTTT. The genes are TRBV18 and TRBJ1-1; D not resolved. The CDR3 length is 14 residues. Per the germline V gene, CDR1 is KGHSH and CDR2 is LQKENI. Trimming stripped 6 bases from V and 2 bases from J, with 13 bases between. Using reference TRBV18 and TRBJ1-1 for the parts outside the CDR3, the full variable domain is NAGVMQNPRHLVRRRGQEARLRCSPMKGHSHVYWYRQLPEEGLKFMVYLQKENIIDESGMPKERFSAEFPKEGPSILRIQQVVRGDSAAYFCASSPRADNTEAFFGQGTRLTVV.